The next 12 T cell receptor beta chains were all read from a single sample in a study of a mutant IDH1 vaccine in newly diagnosed glioma. Sequenced by immunoSEQ multiplex PCR; TCRdb stores in-frame clones only, minus some. The table records around 30,000 clones, around 89% of them present only once. Stated time point: week 11, during vaccination. Mutant IDH1 20-mer peptide, at 300 ug, made up each vaccine dose, with topical imiquimod. No antigens are known for them. The input for sequencing was PBMCs, taken from a glioma patient whose treatment included an IDH1 peptide vaccine. These receptors came from a man between 18 and 35 years old with glioma.

The V gene is TRBV10-3, the J gene TRBJ1-2; D uncertain. This CDR3 has 12 residues. Trimming pared 4 bases from V and 4 bases from J, leaving 7 bases between. The germline V gene has CDR1 ENHRY and CDR2 SYGVKD. The CDR3 loop is CAISGGSYGYTF. CDR3 in DNA: TGTGCCATCAGTGGTGGCTCCTATGGCTACACCTTC.

The chain uses TRBV28 and TRBJ1-4, with D unresolved. CDR3 length: 13 residues. V dropped 1 base and J dropped 5 bases, with 5 bases sitting between them. Germline values: CDR1 MDHEN, CDR2 SYDVKM. Written as DNA, the CDR3 is TGTGCCAGCAGTTTATCCAGAAATGAAAAACTGTTTTTT. Translated, it gives CASSLSRNEKLFF.

The genes are TRBV7-9 and TRBJ2-5; TRBD2 aligns across 13 bases. CDR1 is SEHNR, CDR2 FQNEAQ, per germline (reference sequence). V gave up 6 bases and J gave up 5 bases; unmatched junction bases: 6. CDR3 length equals 15 residues. In DNA form, the CDR3 reads TGTGCCAGCAGACGAGGGGGACTAGCGGGGGAGACCCAGTACTTC. It is translated as CASRRGGLAGETQYF. Together with reference TRBV7-9 and TRBJ2-5, the CDR3 gives the full variable domain: DTGVSQNPRHKITKRGQNVTFRCDPISEHNRLYWYRQTLGQGPEFLTYFQNEAQLEKSRLLSDRFSAERPKGSFSTLEIQRTEQGDSAMYLCASRRGGLAGETQYFGPGTRLLVL.

V usage is TRBV6-5 and J usage is TRBJ2-1; TRBD2 is a possible D gene (6 bases). Germline CDR1 reads MNHEY; CDR2 reads SVGAGI. The V end was cut by 0 bases, the J end by 0 bases, with 9 bases between. The CDR3 totals 16 residues. CDR3 sequence (DNA): TGTGCCAGCAGTTACTCCGCCGGGAGCTCCTACAATGAGCAGTTCTTC. Translating gives CASSYSAGSSYNEQFF.

The gene calls are TRBV15 and TRBJ2-7, with TRBD1 as a possible D gene (5 bases). The CDR3 contains 12 residues. The V gene lost 4 bases and the J gene lost 4 bases, with 8 bases spanning the gap. CDR1 is LNHNV, CDR2 YYDKDF, per germline (reference sequence). As DNA, the CDR3 is TGTGCCACCAGCACAGACAGTTACGAGCAGTACTTC. Its translation is CATSTDSYEQYF.

V is TRBV7-9 and J is TRBJ2-7; 7 positions agree with TRBD1. Looked up from germline, CDR1 is SEHNR and CDR2 is FQNEAQ (reference sequence). The CDR3 consists of 16 residues. Unmatched junction bases numbered 13, after V lost 5 bases and J lost 3 bases. DNA for the CDR3: TGTGCCAGCAGCCCAGGGACAGCCTTACCTTTCTACGAGCAGTACTTC. Translating gives CASSPGTALPFYEQYF.

The chain uses TRBV10-3 and TRBJ1-1; D may be TRBD1 (5 bases). With 0 bases removed from V and 1 base from J, the gap between germline ends came to 9 bases. Germline V gene lookup returns CDR1 ENHRY and CDR2 SYGVKD. This CDR3 has 15 residues. The CDR3 region is CAISESGGRNTEAFF. CDR3 nucleotide sequence: TGTGCCATCAGTGAGTCCGGGGGGAGGAACACTGAAGCTTTCTTT.

The V call is TRBV2, the J call TRBJ1-5, with unresolved D. From germline, CDR1 is SNHLY and CDR2 FYNNEI. Trimming cost V 5 bases and J 6 bases, with 8 bases left between them. There are 12 residues in the CDR3. This chain's CDR3 is CASSSMVQPQHF. The CDR3 DNA sequence: TGTGCCAGCAGTTCCATGGTTCAGCCCCAGCATTTT.

The rearrangement uses TRBV7-8 and TRBJ1-1, with no clear D. The CDR3 length is 12 residues. From germline, CDR1 is SGHVS and CDR2 FQNEAQ. The V gene lost 3 bases and the J gene lost 8 bases, with 10 bases spanning the gap. The CDR3 bases are TGTGCCAGCAGCTTCCCCGGCACCGAAGCTTTCTTT. Its translation is CASSFPGTEAFF.

The chain joins TRBV4-3 to TRBJ2-5; 10 positions agree with TRBD2. The CDR3 runs 14 residues. V trimming: 4 bases; J trimming: 5 bases; junction bases outside the gene matches: 4. In germline, CDR1 is LGHNA, CDR2 YSLEER. The CDR3, as DNA: TGCGCCAGCAGCCCTAATAGCGGGAGGGAGACCCAGTACTTC. Translated: CASSPNSGRETQYF.

The gene calls are TRBV4-3 and TRBJ1-2; maybe TRBD1 (5 bases). V was clipped by 1 base and J by 12 bases, with 18 bases between them. CDR1 is LGHNA and CDR2 is YSLEER in the germline V gene. The CDR3 totals 14 residues. CDR3 nucleotide sequence: TGCGCCAGCAGCCAAGGCAGGGAGTCTGATGGTGACACCTTC. Translation gives CASSQGRESDGDTF.

The chain uses TRBV5-1 and TRBJ2-2, with 12 bases lining up with TRBD2. The CDR3 is made up of 16 amino acids. Germline-derived CDR1 and CDR2 are SGHRS and YFSETQ. V gave up 1 base and J gave up 6 bases; unmatched junction bases: 4. In DNA, the CDR3 is TGCGCCAGCAGCTTGAGGACTAGCGGGAAACCCGGGGAGCTGTTTTTT. Amino acids: CASSLRTSGKPGELFF.